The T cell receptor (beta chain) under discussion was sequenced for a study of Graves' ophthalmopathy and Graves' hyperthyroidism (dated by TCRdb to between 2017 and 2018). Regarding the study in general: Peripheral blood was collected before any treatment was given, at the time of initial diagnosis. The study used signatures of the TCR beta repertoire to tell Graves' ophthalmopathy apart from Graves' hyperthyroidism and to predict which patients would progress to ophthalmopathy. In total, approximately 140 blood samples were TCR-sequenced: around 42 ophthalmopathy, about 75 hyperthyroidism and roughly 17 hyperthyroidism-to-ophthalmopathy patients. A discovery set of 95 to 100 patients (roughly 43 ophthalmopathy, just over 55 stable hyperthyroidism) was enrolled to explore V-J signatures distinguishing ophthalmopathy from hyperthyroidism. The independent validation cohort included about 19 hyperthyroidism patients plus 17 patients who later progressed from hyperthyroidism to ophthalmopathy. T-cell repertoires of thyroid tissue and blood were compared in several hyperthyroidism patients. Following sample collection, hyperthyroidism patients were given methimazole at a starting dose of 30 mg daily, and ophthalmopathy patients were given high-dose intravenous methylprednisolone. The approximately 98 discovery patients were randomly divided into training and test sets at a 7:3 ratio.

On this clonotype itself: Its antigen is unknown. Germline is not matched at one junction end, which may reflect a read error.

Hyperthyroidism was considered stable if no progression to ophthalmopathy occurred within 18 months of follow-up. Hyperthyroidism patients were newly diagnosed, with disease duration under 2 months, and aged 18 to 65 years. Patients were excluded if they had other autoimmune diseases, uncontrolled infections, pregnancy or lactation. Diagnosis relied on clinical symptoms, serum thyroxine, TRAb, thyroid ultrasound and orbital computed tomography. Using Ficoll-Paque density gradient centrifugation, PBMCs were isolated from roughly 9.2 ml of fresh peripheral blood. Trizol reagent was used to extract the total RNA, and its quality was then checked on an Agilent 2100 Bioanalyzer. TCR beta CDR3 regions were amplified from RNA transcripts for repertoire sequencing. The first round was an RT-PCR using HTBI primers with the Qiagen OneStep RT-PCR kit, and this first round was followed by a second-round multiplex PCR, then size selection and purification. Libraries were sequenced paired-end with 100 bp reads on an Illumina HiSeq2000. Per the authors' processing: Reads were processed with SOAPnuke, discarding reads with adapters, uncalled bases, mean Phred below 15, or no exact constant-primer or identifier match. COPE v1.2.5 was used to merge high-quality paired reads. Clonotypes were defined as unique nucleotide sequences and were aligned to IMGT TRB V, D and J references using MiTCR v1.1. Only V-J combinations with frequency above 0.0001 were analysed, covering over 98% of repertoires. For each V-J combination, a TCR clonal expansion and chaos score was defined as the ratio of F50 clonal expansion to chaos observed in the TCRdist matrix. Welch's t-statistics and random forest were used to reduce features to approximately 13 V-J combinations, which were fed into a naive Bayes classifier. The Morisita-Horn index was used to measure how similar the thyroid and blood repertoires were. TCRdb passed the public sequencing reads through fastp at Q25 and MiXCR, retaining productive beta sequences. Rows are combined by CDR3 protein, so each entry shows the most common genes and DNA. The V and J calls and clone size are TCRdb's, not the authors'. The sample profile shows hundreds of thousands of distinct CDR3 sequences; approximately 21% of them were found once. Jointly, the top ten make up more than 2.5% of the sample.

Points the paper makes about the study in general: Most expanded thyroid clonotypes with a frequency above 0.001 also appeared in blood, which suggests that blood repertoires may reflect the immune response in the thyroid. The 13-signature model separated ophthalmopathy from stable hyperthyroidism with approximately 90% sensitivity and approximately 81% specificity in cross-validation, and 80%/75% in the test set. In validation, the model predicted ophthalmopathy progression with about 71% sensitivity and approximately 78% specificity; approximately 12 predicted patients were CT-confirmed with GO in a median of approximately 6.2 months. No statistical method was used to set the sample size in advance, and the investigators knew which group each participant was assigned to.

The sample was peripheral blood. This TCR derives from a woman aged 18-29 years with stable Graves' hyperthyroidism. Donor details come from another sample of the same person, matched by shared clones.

Read as DNA, the sequence is TGTGCCAGCAGCTTAGCCTTAGGAGCCTCGGCAGATACGCATTATTTT. The encoded protein is CASSLALGASADTHYF. The rearrangement joined TRBV7-2 to TRBJ2-3; the D segment cannot be called with confidence. The CDR3 holds 16 amino acids from the cysteine to the phenylalanine. CDR3 DNA is the only sequence kept; it has 48 bases, read in frame from the first base. CDR1 and CDR2, looked up from the germline V gene, are SGHTA and FQGNSA.